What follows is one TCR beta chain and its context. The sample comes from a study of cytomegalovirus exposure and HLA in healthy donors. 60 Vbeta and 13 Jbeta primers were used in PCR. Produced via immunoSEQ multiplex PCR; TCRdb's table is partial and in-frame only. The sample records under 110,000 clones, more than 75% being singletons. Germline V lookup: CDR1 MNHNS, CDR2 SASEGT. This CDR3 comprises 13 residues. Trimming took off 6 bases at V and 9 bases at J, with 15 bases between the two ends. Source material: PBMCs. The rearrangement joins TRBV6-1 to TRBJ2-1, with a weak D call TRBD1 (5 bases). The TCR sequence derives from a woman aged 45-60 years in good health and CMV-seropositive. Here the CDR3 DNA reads TGTGCCAGCAGGTATACAGGATTAGGTGAGCAGTTCTTC. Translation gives CASRYTGLGEQFF.